This entry concerns a single T cell receptor beta chain. The data were taken from a study of control samples from healthy donors and cancer patients. V was pared by 3 bases and J by 8 bases, with 16 bases between. There are 14 residues in the CDR3. Germline V lookup: CDR1 LGHNT, CDR2 FRNRAP. The method was immunoSEQ multiplex PCR; TCRdb's version includes in-frame clones alone and lacks a portion of them. The sample lists 80,000 to 100,000 clones, 70% to 90% occurring once. The sequence was obtained from a man in his thirties or forties in good health. The chain employs TRBV12-5 and TRBJ1-2; no clear D gene. The sequencing sample was made of blood. Here the CDR3 reads CASGFSQDRGGYTF. CDR3 bases: TGTGCTAGTGGTTTTTCGCAGGACCGAGGGGGCTACACCTTC.